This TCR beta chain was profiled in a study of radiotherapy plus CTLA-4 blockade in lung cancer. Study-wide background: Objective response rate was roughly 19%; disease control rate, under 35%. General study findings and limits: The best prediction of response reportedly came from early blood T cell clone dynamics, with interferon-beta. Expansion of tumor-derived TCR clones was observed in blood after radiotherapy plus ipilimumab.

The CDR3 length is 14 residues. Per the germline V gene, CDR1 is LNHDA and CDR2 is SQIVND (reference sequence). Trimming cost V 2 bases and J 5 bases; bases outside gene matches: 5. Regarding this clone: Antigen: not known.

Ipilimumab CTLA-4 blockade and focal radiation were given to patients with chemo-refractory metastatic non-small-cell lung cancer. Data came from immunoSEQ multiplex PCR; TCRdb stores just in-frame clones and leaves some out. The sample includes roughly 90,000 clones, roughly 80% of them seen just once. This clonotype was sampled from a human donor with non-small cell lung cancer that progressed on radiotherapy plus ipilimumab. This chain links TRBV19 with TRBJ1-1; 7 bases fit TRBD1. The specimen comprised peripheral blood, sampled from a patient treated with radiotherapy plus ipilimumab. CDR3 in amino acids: CASSITGVETEAFF. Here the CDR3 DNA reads TGTGCCAGTAGTATAACAGGGGTGGAGACTGAAGCTTTCTTT. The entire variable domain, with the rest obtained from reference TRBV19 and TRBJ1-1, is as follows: DGGITQSPKYLFRKEGQNVTLSCEQNLNHDAMYWYRQDPGQGLRLIYYSQIVNDFQKGDIAEGYSVSREKKESFPLTVTSAQKNPTAFYLCASSITGVETEAFFGQGTRLTVV.